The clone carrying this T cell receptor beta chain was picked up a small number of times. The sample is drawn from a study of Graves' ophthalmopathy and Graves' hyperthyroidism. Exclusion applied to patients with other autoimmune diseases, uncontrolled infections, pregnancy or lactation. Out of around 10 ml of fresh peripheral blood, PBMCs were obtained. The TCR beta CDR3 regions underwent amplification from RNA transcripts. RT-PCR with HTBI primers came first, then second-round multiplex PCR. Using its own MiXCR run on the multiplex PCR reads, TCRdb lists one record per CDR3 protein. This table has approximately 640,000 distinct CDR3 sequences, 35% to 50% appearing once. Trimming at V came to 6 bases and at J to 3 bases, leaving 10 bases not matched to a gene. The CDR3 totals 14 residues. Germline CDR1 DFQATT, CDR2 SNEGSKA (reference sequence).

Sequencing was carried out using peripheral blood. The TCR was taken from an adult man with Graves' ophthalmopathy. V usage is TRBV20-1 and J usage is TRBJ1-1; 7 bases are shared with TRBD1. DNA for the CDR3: TGCAGTGCCCCTCGACAGGGCCAATACACTGAAGCTTTCTTT. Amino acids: CSAPRQGQYTEAFF.